This TCR beta chain was sequenced in a study of PD-1 blockade in classical Hodgkin lymphoma. Data came from immunoSEQ multiplex PCR; TCRdb stores just in-frame clones and leaves some out. The data hold around 18,000 clones, with 70% to 75% observed a single time. On this clone: As yet, its antigen is unknown.

General observations from the study: Patients newly diagnosed and complete responders had comparable baseline diversity. Repertoires differed for reasons still undefined, possibly disease activity or prior therapy.

Time point meaning: cycle 4 day 1 (C4D1), after 6 weeks of nivolumab. Every patient relapsed after autologous stem cell transplantation, and brentuximab vedotin exposure varied. Isolation of CD4+ T cells from thawed PBMCs was performed by magnetic negative selection. This receptor was obtained from a human donor with classical Hodgkin lymphoma. The source material was CD4+ T cells from blood, sampled before the fourth cycle of nivolumab.

The chain's CDR3 is CASSPPQGAIPGNTIYF. CDR3 DNA sequence: TGTGCCAGCTCACCACCCCAGGGGGCCATTCCTGGAAACACCATATATTTT. This chain links TRBV18 with TRBJ1-3; 8 bases fit TRBD1. The CDR3 is 17 residues long. J gave up 2 bases and V 0 bases, and 6 bases lay outside the gene matches. CDR1 is KGHSH and CDR2 is LQKENI in the germline V gene.